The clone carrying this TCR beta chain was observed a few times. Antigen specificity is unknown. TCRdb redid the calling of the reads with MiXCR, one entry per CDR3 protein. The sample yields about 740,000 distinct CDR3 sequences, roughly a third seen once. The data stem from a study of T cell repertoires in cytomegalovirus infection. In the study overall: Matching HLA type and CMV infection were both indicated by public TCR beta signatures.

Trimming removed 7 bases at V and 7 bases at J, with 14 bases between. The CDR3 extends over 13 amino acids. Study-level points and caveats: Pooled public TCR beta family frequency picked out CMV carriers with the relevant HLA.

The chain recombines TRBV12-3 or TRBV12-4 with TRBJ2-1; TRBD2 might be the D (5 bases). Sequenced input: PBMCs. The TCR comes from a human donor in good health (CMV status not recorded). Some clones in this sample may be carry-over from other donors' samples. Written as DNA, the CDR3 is TGTGCCAGCACCCGGACTGTCCCGAATGAGCAGTTCTTC. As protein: CASTRTVPNEQFF.